These T cell receptor beta chains were read from a single sample in a study of glioma-infiltrating T cells. MiXCR, applied by TCRdb to the multiplex PCR reads, yields one record per CDR3 protein. The data show roughly 350,000 distinct CDR3 sequences, approximately 42% seen once. The sequencing sample was made of glioma tissue, nonneoplastic brain tissue, or PBMCs (not recorded which). These receptors originate from a human donor with low-grade glioma or glioblastoma, undergoing nonglioma brain surgery, or in good health (not recorded which). Both conserved end residues are part of each CDR3. A D gene is named only where the DNA matches it firmly. The size of a clone is reported for some rows only, either as once, few or many, or as a class for expanded clones.

abundance | d_gene | j_gene | v_gene | CDR3aa | CDR3nt
NA | TRBD2 | TRBJ2-7 | TRBV7-2 | CASSSTSGSPYEQYF | TGTGCCAGCAGCTCGACTAGCGGGAGTCCGTACGAGCAGTACTTC
NA | TRBD1 | TRBJ2-7 | TRBV28 | CASSQRDRAAYERYF | TGTGCCAGCAGCCAACGGGACAGGGCAGCCTACGAGCGGTACTTC
NA | TRBD1 | TRBJ1-4 | TRBV28 | CASSTTGGNEKLFF | TGTGCCAGCAGCACCACAGGGGGTAATGAAAAACTGTTTTTT
NA | TRBD1 | TRBJ2-1 | TRBV7-3 | CASSPDRVAYNEQFF | TGTGCCAGCAGCCCTGACAGGGTGGCCTACAATGAGCAGTTCTTC
many | TRBD1 | TRBJ1-1 | TRBV6-2/TRBV6-3 | CASRTGFNTEAFF | TGTGCCAGCAGGACAGGGTTCAACACTGAAGCTTTCTTT
few | TRBD2 | TRBJ2-7 | TRBV4-2 | CASSQEATLGGRAWGEQYF | TGTGCCAGCAGCCAAGAAGCCACCCTCGGTGGGAGGGCCTGGGGCGAGCAGTACTTC
NA | NA | TRBJ2-1 | TRBV2 | CASSEVDSSYNEQFF | TGTGCCAGCAGTGAAGTGGATAGCTCCTACAATGAGCAGTTCTTC
NA | NA | TRBJ1-2 | TRBV2 | CASGREDYGYTF | TGTGCCAGCGGCAGGGAGGACTATGGCTACACCTTC
few | NA | TRBJ2-4 | TRBV20-1 | CSASEVSKNIQYF | TGCAGTGCCAGCGAGGTGTCCAAAAACATTCAGTACTTC
NA | NA | TRBJ2-5 | TRBV7-3 | CASSLSPRGTQYF | TGTGCCAGCAGCTTAAGCCCACGCGGGACCCAGTACTTC
many | TRBD1 | TRBJ1-2 | TRBV6-1 | CASTRETGYGYTF | TGTGCCAGCACCAGAGAGACAGGGTACGGCTACACCTTC
NA | NA | TRBJ1-4 | TRBV27 | CASSFRSAEELFF | TGTGCCAGCAGTTTTAGGTCTGCGGAAGAACTGTTTTTT
NA | NA | TRBJ2-3 | TRBV29-1 | CSVRSGATDTQYF | TGCAGCGTTCGGTCGGGGGCTACAGATACGCAGTATTTT
NA | TRBD2 | TRBJ2-3 | TRBV28 | CASGLWASGGDTQYF | TGTGCCAGCGGTTTATGGGCTAGCGGAGGAGATACGCAGTATTTT
NA | NA | TRBJ2-1 | TRBV6-1 | CASKPVWTLDLNNEQFF | TGTGCCAGCAAACCTGTGTGGACCTTGGACTTAAACAATGAGCAGTTCTTC
NA | TRBD1 | TRBJ2-3 | TRBV10-3 | CATTSNPQGTGTDTQYF | TGTGCCACCACATCGAACCCACAGGGGACCGGTACAGATACGCAGTATTTT
NA | NA | TRBJ2-3 | TRBV29-1 | CSVVDGYTDTQYF | TGCAGCGTCGTCGACGGATACACAGATACGCAGTATTTT
many | NA | TRBJ2-5 | TRBV6-5 | CASSYRGPVQETQYF | TGTGCCAGCAGTTATCGGGGGCCGGTGCAAGAGACCCAGTACTTC
NA | NA | TRBJ2-7 | TRBV28 | CASTPGGAETYEQYF | TGTGCCAGCACCCCGGGCGGGGCGGAAACCTACGAGCAGTACTTC
few | NA | TRBJ2-7 | TRBV28 | CASSLPWQNEQYF | TGTGCCAGCAGTTTACCTTGGCAGAACGAGCAGTACTTC
few | TRBD1 | TRBJ2-3 | TRBV28 | CASSFGQVSTDTQYF | TGTGCCAGCAGTTTCGGACAGGTTAGCACAGATACGCAGTATTTT
NA | TRBD2 | TRBJ2-5 | TRBV6-5 | CASSYSSWGGSHRGTQYF | TGTGCCAGCAGTTACTCGAGTTGGGGCGGGAGCCACCGCGGGACCCAGTACTTC
NA | NA | TRBJ1-2 | TRBV7-9 | CASSPRTAYGCTF | TGTGCCAGCAGCCCACGGACCGCCTATGGCTGCACCTTC
few | NA | TRBJ1-2 | TRBV12-3/TRBV12-4 | CASSPTPWGGRRAEGYTF | TGTGCCAGCAGTCCTACCCCGTGGGGGGGCAGGAGGGCCGAGGGCTACACCTTC
NA | TRBD2 | TRBJ2-1 | TRBV5-1 | CASSSLAGVGSSYNEQFF | TGCGCCAGCAGCTCACTAGCGGGAGTGGGGAGCTCCTACAATGAGCAGTTCTTC
few | TRBD1 | TRBJ1-6 | TRBV4-2 | CASSQAEDRVGSPLHF | TGTGCCAGCAGCCAAGCGGAGGACAGGGTGGGTTCACCCCTCCACTTT
few | NA | TRBJ2-3 | TRBV20-1 | CSASLSGNTDTQYF | TGCAGTGCTAGCCTCTCCGGGAACACAGATACGCAGTATTTT
few | NA | TRBJ2-1 | TRBV7-9 | CASSLRLNYNEQFF | TGTGCCAGCAGCTTACGGCTAAATTACAATGAGCAGTTCTTC